The present entry profiles one T cell receptor (beta chain) with its context. Antigen: not known. The record originates from a study of blood T cells in healthy people across ages. Study-level results: The recorded TCR beta diversity per million T cells decreased in a roughly linear manner with age.

It was with a sample-barcoded 5' primer and a J-beta primer mix that a second PCR of roughly 7 to 12 cycles was run. TCRdb processed the 5' RACE reads anew with MiXCR; each CDR3 protein has one entry. Altogether 2 million or so distinct CDR3 sequences are present, 49% being singletons, with the ten largest covering more than 2%. Trimming left V 4 bases short and J 4 bases short, with 13 bases between. The CDR3 loop spans 13 amino acids. The germline V gene has CDR1 DFQATT and CDR2 SNEGSKA (reference sequence). The chain is built from TRBV20-1 and TRBJ1-2, with D tentatively TRBD1 (5 bases). This TCR was recovered from a woman aged 40 to 50 in good health. Sequenced input: blood. The CDR3 DNA is TGCAGTGCTAAAACAGGTGCCCGCTATGGCTACACCTTC. Translated: CSAKTGARYGYTF.